Described below is a single T cell receptor (beta chain) sequence and its context. This entry belongs to a study of blood T cell repertoires in COVID-19. Trimming left V 4 bases short and J 10 bases short, with 14 bases between. There are 14 residues in the CDR3. Germline V gene sequence: CDR1 SNHLY, CDR2 FYNNEI. In the original analysis: Amplification of reference gene primers was used by the study to estimate nucleated cell counts. Generated by immunoSEQ multiplex PCR, the TCRdb table keeps only in-frame clones and is missing some. For V, J and clone size, that table is used; D and trimming come from the DNA. In the table there are about 170,000 clones, roughly 90% of which are singletons. Seattle participants joined during active infection and were tracked over time.

The V call is TRBV2, the J call TRBJ1-6; a possible D gene is TRBD1 (6 bases). What was sequenced was peripheral blood. The source is a man between 18 and 29 years old with COVID-19, enrolled during active disease. This chain's CDR3 is CASSAQGVRSPLHF. The CDR3 DNA follows: TGTGCCAGCAGTGCACAGGGAGTTCGGTCACCCCTCCACTTT.